These 7 T cell receptor beta chains were all obtained from the same sample, sequenced in a study of CD8+ T cells in alopecia areata. The treatment is: oral pan-JAK inhibitor, 5-10 mg twice daily. RNA was isolated and reverse transcribed to cDNA, the sequencing template. The assay was immunoSEQ multiplex PCR, and TCRdb's table has in-frame clones only and misses some. The sample lists some 130,000 clones; around half were seen once. The sample consisted of CD8+ T cells sorted from blood, taken at week 4, from a patient treated with tofacitinib. All receptors derive from a human donor with alopecia areata.

There are many counts of this clone. The chain employs TRBV4-3 and TRBJ1-5; D is unresolved. Germline V CDR1 and CDR2: LGHNA, YSLEER. The CDR3 is 15 residues long. Deletions cut 0 bases from V and 0 bases from J, with 6 bases between. The CDR3 loop reads CASSQDWSSNQPQHF. The CDR3 region has the DNA TGCGCCAGCAGCCAAGATTGGTCTAGCAATCAGCCCCAGCATTTT.

The count of this clone is one. CDR3 in DNA: TGCGCCAGCAGCCAAGATAGGGAGAGCTCTGGGGCCAACGTCCTGACTTTC. It encodes CASSQDRESSGANVLTF. The V call is TRBV4-3, the J call TRBJ2-6; TRBD2 might be the D (5 bases). The length of the CDR3 is 17 residues. The germline V gene encodes CDR1 LGHNA and CDR2 YSLEER. V lost 0 bases, J lost 0 bases, and 9 bases lay in between.

In its sample, this clone was seen a few times. The chain employs TRBV6-5 and TRBJ2-5; 13 bases line up with TRBD2. V shed 5 bases and J 5 bases; nucleotides not matched to a gene: 5. CDR1 and CDR2 (germline): MNHEY, SVGAGI. CDR3 length: 15 amino acids. CDR3 in amino acids: CASSALAGGVETQYF. Here the CDR3 DNA reads TGTGCCAGCAGTGCACTAGCGGGGGGGGTGGAGACCCAGTACTTC.

The chain uses TRBV4-1 and TRBJ2-7; D gene ambiguous. The germline V gene has CDR1 MGHRA and CDR2 YSYEKL. This CDR3 has 13 amino acids. The germline V and J ends were trimmed by 0 bases and 3 bases, with 6 bases remaining between them. CDR3 DNA: TGCGCCAGCAGCCAAGATAACGGCTACGAGCAGTACTTC. It codes for CASSQDNGYEQYF.

This clone showed up just a few times. V is TRBV19 and J is TRBJ2-4; 7 nucleotides agree with TRBD1. This CDR3 has 15 residues. V lost 0 bases, J lost 7 bases, and 6 bases stayed unmatched. Germline CDR1 reads LNHDA; CDR2 reads SQIVND (reference sequence). The CDR3 region is CASSIEQGLVNIQYF. CDR3 sequence (DNA): TGTGCCAGTAGTATAGAACAGGGGTTAGTGAACATTCAGTACTTC.

V gene TRBV10-3 combines with J gene TRBJ2-3; D perhaps matches TRBD2 (7 bases). The CDR3 totals 14 residues. The V and J ends lost 10 bases and 1 base respectively, with 15 bases between them. The germline V gene encodes CDR1 ENHRY and CDR2 SYGVKD. The chain's CDR3 is CATGGWGGTDTQYF. As DNA, the CDR3 is TGTGCCACGGGGGGCTGGGGGGGCACAGATACGCAGTATTTT.

Details on this clone: Relative to the germline gene, one junction end is altered; a read error may explain this. The chain is built from TRBV27 and TRBJ2-5; 9 nucleotides match TRBD2. CDR1 and CDR2 from the germline V gene are MNHEY and SMNVEV (reference sequence). This CDR3 region has 16 residues. CDR3: CASSLSPAGGQETQYF. The DNA for the CDR3 is TGTGCCAGCAGCTTATCGCCAGCGGGGGGACAAGAGACCCAGTACTTC.